The rows below give T cell receptor beta chains drawn from one sample of a study of technical replicates of blood from a few donors. Sequenced by immunoSEQ multiplex PCR; TCRdb stores in-frame clones only, minus some. This sample has about 84,000 clones, with approximately 97% found just once. What was sequenced was T cells isolated from PBMCs. The receptors derive from a human donor in good health. Both conserved end residues are part of each CDR3. The D gene is left open where the match is weak. Clone size is given for some rows only: seen once, a few or many times, or a class if the clone is expanded.

>TRBJ2-1|TRBV27|NA|NA
CASSPRGYEQFF
TGTGCCAGCAGCCCCCGCGGGTATGAGCAGTTCTTC
>TRBJ1-5|TRBV2|NA|NA
CASSDLAGHSNQPQHF
TGTGCCAGCAGTGATTTGGCAGGCCATAGCAATCAGCCCCAGCATTTT
>TRBJ2-1|TRBV15|NA|NA
CATREGDHEQFF
TGTGCCACCAGAGAAGGAGACCATGAGCAGTTCTTC
>TRBJ1-4|TRBV11-2|NA|TRBD1
CASSKGTGLEKLFF
TGTGCCAGCAGCAAAGGGACAGGATTGGAAAAACTGTTTTTT
>TRBJ1-2|TRBV7-6|once|NA
CASSPGSRGDYGYTF
TGTGCCAGCAGCCCGGGCTCTCGGGGGGACTATGGCTACACCTTC
>TRBJ1-1|TRBV6-5|NA|NA
CASSYTARGGNTEAFF
TGTGCCAGCAGTTACACGGCGCGGGGGGGAAACACTGAAGCTTTCTTT
>TRBJ2-2|TRBV6-5|NA|NA
CASSYSTGNTGELFF
TGTGCCAGCAGTTACTCGACAGGGAACACCGGGGAGCTGTTTTTT
>TRBJ2-1|TRBV28|NA|TRBD1
CASSYPGTDNEQFF
TGTGCCAGCAGTTACCCAGGGACAGACAATGAGCAGTTCTTC
>TRBJ2-7|TRBV5-1|NA|TRBD1
CASSILQGAAYEQYF
TGCGCCAGCAGCATACTACAGGGGGCCGCCTACGAGCAGTACTTC
>TRBJ1-1|TRBV7-2|NA|NA
CASSFSAGYMNTEAFF
TGTGCCAGCAGCTTTTCGGCAGGATATATGAACACTGAAGCTTTCTTT
>TRBJ1-6|TRBV11-3|NA|NA
CASSLVSSPLHF
TGTGCCAGCAGCTTAGTGAGTTCACCCCTCCACTTT
>TRBJ1-4|TRBV7-9|NA|NA
CASSFLLGENEKLFF
TGTGCCAGCAGCTTCCTACTCGGGGAGAATGAAAAACTGTTTTTT
>TRBJ1-1|TRBV11-2|NA|NA
CASSLELAVAEAFF
TGTGCCAGCAGCTTAGAATTAGCGGTGGCTGAAGCTTTCTTT
>TRBJ2-7|TRBV30|NA|NA
CAWSVHYEQYF
TGTGCCTGGAGTGTACACTACGAGCAGTACTTC
>TRBJ2-5|TRBV6-5|NA|NA
CASNRPGQETQYF
TGTGCCAGCAATCGCCCGGGTCAAGAGACCCAGTACTTC
>TRBJ2-7|TRBV23-1|NA|TRBD1
CASSQLGDRDRGYEQYF
TGCGCCAGCAGTCAATTAGGAGACCGGGACAGGGGCTACGAGCAGTACTTC
>TRBJ1-5|TRBV6-6|NA|TRBD1
CASRDRGGQPQHF
TGTGCCAGCAGGGACAGGGGCGGTCAGCCCCAGCATTTT
>TRBJ1-2|TRBV6-6|NA|NA
CASSPAGYSGYTF
TGTGCCAGCAGCCCCGCAGGGTATAGTGGCTACACCTTC
>TRBJ2-2|TRBV6-5|NA|TRBD2
CASAPRGLVSGELFF
TGTGCCAGCGCCCCACGAGGACTAGTATCCGGGGAGCTGTTTTTT
>TRBJ2-1|TRBV7-7|NA|TRBD2
CASSLGLAGGLYNEQFF
TGTGCCAGCAGCTTAGGGCTAGCGGGAGGTCTCTACAATGAGCAGTTCTTC
>TRBJ1-2|TRBV10-3|NA|TRBD1
CAISERQGNGYTF
TGTGCCATCAGTGAGCGACAGGGAAATGGCTACACCTTC
>TRBJ1-2|TRBV18|once|NA
CASSPQGQAYPTF
TGTGCCAGCTCACCACAGGGACAAGCCTATCCCACCTTC
>TRBJ2-5|TRBV28|NA|NA
CASSDSAEETQYF
TGTGCCAGCAGTGACAGCGCTGAAGAGACCCAGTACTTC